The clone carrying this T cell receptor beta chain was seen more than once but under ten times. Its cognate antigen is unknown. The data were taken from a study of cytomegalovirus exposure and HLA in healthy donors. This CDR3 is 15 amino acids long. The V gene's germline CDR1 is GTSNPN and CDR2 SVGIG (reference sequence). With 2 bases removed from V and 7 bases from J, the gap between germline ends came to 20 bases. Study results and caveats: Earlier findings revealed that most TCR beta V segments proved productive either about 87% or about 30% of the time.

The PCR employed 60 Vbeta primers together with 13 Jbeta primers. Data came from immunoSEQ multiplex PCR; TCRdb stores just in-frame clones and leaves some out. The sample holds 55,000 to 80,000 clones, roughly 74% seen once. The sequence was obtained from a woman aged 25 to 39 in good health and CMV-seropositive. The chain joins TRBV30 to TRBJ1-2, with D maybe TRBD1 (5 bases). Sequenced sample: PBMCs. The CDR3 here is CAWSTDRRQGGGYTF. CDR3 nucleotides: TGTGCCTGGAGTACCGATCGGCGGCAGGGCGGTGGCTACACCTTC.